This T cell receptor beta chain comes out of a study of T cell responses to AZD1222 COVID-19 vaccine. The data were produced by immunoSEQ multiplex PCR, yet TCRdb's version contains in-frame clones alone and is incomplete. This table has about 120,000 clones, around 90% appearing once. The CDR3 consists of 15 residues. V was clipped by 2 bases and J by 7 bases; unmatched bases: 8. Germline V gives CDR1 LGHDT, CDR2 YNNKEL (reference sequence). This clonotype originated in an adult in good health. V and J are TRBV3-1 (or the pseudogene TRBV3-2) and TRBJ2-1; 7 nucleotides line up with TRBD2. The source was peripheral blood, collected on day 0 of AZD1222 vaccination. CDR3 sequence reads: CASSQRWEGKNEQFF. In DNA, the CDR3 is TGTGCCAGCAGCCAAAGGTGGGAGGGAAAGAATGAGCAGTTCTTC.